A selection of T cell receptor beta chains follows, all from one sample in a study of T and B cells in COVID-19 patients. TCRdb used MiXCR to reprocess the multiplex PCR reads, holding one entry per CDR3 protein. The sample yields about 3,300 distinct CDR3 sequences, 20% to 25% seen once. Source material: blood. Every receptor here comes from a human donor with active COVID-19. The CDR3 runs from the conserved cysteine through the conserved F or W. A D gene is named only where the DNA matches it firmly. Expanded clones are given a class, and other clones once, few, many or no size at all.

abundance	v_gene	j_gene	d_gene	CDR3nt	CDR3aa
-	TRBV20-1	TRBJ1-6	TRBD1	TGCAGTGCTAGAGATCAGGGACAGTCACCTGCCTCCTATAATTCACCCCTCCACTTT	CSARDQGQSPASYNSPLHF
-	TRBV4-1	TRBJ2-7	-	TGCGCCAGCAGCCTTAGGGAGAGCTCCTACGAGCAGTACTTC	CASSLRESSYEQYF
-	TRBV6-2/TRBV6-3	TRBJ1-5	-	TGTGCCAGCAGTTACGAATCAGGGAGGTTCGATCAGCCCCAGCATTTT	CASSYESGRFDQPQHF
medium-sized	TRBV19	TRBJ1-5	-	TGTGCCAGTAGTATCTCCCAGGGGCGTCAGCCCCAGCATTTT	CASSISQGRQPQHF
medium-sized	TRBV6-5	TRBJ2-5	-	TGTGCCAGCAGTTACTCGTTCGGCGGAGAGACCCAGTACTTC	CASSYSFGGETQYF
-	TRBV7-9	TRBJ2-1	-	TGTGCCAGCAGCCTAGGACATGAGCAGTTCTTC	CASSLGHEQFF
medium-sized	TRBV6-5	TRBJ1-2	TRBD1	TGTGCCAGCAGCTCCGGGACAGGAGGTTATGGCTACACCTTC	CASSSGTGGYGYTF
medium-sized	TRBV5-4	TRBJ1-2	-	TGTGCCAGCAGCTTGGTCGGCGCAGGCTCCGCCTACACCTTC	CASSLVGAGSAYTF
few	TRBV12-3/TRBV12-4	TRBJ1-4	-	TGTGCCAGCAGTTTTGGTCCTGAAAAACTGTTTTTT	CASSFGPEKLFF
-	TRBV5-8	TRBJ1-5	-	TGTGCCAGCATCGCGGGTTACAGGGGCAATCAGCCCCAGCATTTT	CASIAGYRGNQPQHF
-	TRBV7-9	TRBJ2-1	TRBD2	TGTGCCAGCAGCTTAGGGACTAGCGGGAGAGGGCCCTTGAGCGGGCAGTTCTTC	CASSLGTSGRGPLSGQFF
once	TRBV29-1	TRBJ1-2	TRBD1	TGCAGCGTTGTTGGACAGGGGGAGGGCTACACCTTC	CSVVGQGEGYTF
-	TRBV4-1	TRBJ1-6	-	TGCGCCAGCAGCAGCGAACGGGGTACGAGCTCCTATAATTCACCCCTCCACTTT	CASSSERGTSSYNSPLHF
medium-sized	TRBV30	TRBJ1-5	-	TGTGCCTGGAAGGGGGGTACCAATCAGCCCCAGCATTTT	CAWKGGTNQPQHF
-	TRBV19	TRBJ2-4	-	TGTGCCAGTAGACCGGGTGTCGGAGCCAAAAACATTCAGTACTTC	CASRPGVGAKNIQYF
medium-sized	TRBV19	TRBJ1-4	-	TGTGCCAGTAGTCCCCGAATAGCAACTAATGAAAAACTGTTTTTT	CASSPRIATNEKLFF
-	TRBV11-3	TRBJ2-7	TRBD1	TGTGCCAGCAGCTTGACCGGGACAGACTCCTACGAGCAGTACTTC	CASSLTGTDSYEQYF
-	TRBV7-2	TRBJ1-5	-	TGTGCCAGCAGCTTAGCGGGCCAGGTTCGTCAGGCCCAGCATTTT	CASSLAGQVRQAQHF
few	TRBV20-1	TRBJ2-3	TRBD2	TGCAGTGCTAGAATCCAGCGGGAGGGAGATACGCAGTATTTT	CSARIQREGDTQYF
-	TRBV20-1	TRBJ2-1	-	TGCAGTGCTGGCTACTTCCAGTCCTACAATGAGCAGTTCTTC	CSAGYFQSYNEQFF
medium-sized	TRBV6-5	TRBJ1-1	TRBD1	TGTGCCAGCAGTTACACCCCGTTGGGACAGGGGTCCCAGGGGACTGAAGCTTTCTTT	CASSYTPLGQGSQGTEAFF
-	TRBV4-2	TRBJ1-5	-	TGTGCCAGCAGCCAACAATGGTCGGGGCAGCCCCAGCATTTT	CASSQQWSGQPQHF
medium-sized	TRBV6-6	TRBJ2-7	TRBD1	TGTGCCAGCAAGTTACTCGGGGACAGCGAAGTATCCTACGAGCAGTACTTC	CASKLLGDSEVSYEQYF
medium-sized	TRBV6-5	TRBJ1-2	-	TGTGCCAGCACCAAGGAGCCGGGGACCTATGGCTACACCTTC	CASTKEPGTYGYTF
medium-sized	TRBV6-2/TRBV6-3	TRBJ2-7	-	TGTGCCAGCAGCCTCACAGTCGACGAGCAGTACTTC	CASSLTVDEQYF
-	TRBV20-1	TRBJ1-1	-	TGCAGTGCTAAACCAGGGGCTACTGAAGCTTTCTTT	CSAKPGATEAFF
-	TRBV6-1	TRBJ2-7	-	TGTGCCAGCAGTGAAGCCAGGGTTGTCTACTACGAGCAGTACTTC	CASSEARVVYYEQYF
medium-sized	TRBV30	TRBJ1-5	-	TGTGCCTGGAGTGTACCCAGGGGAGGCGGGGGAGGCAATCAGCCCCAGCATTTT	CAWSVPRGGGGGNQPQHF
once	TRBV7-9	TRBJ1-5	TRBD1	TGTGCCAGCAGCTTAGAAGGCAGGGGGAATCAGCCCCAGCATTTT	CASSLEGRGNQPQHF
medium-sized	TRBV30	TRBJ2-2	TRBD2	TGTGCCTGGAGTGGGACTAGCGGGAGCACCGGGGAGCTGTTTTTT	CAWSGTSGSTGELFF
-	TRBV7-9	TRBJ1-2	-	TGTGCCAGCAGCCCGACAGGCGCGTATGGCTACACCTTC	CASSPTGAYGYTF